This TCR beta chain was sequenced in a study of blood T cell repertoires in COVID-19. Study in general: Whether acute or convalescent, the COVID-19 samples came from the United States, Italy and Spain. In each case, the material was cDNA or gDNA derived from T cells, B-cell-depleted T cells, or PBMCs.

Germline-derived CDR1 and CDR2 are KGHSH and LQKENI. The CDR3 contains 16 residues. Trimming pared 3 bases from V and 3 bases from J, leaving 12 bases between. Seattle researchers signed up patients amid active infection and tracked them longitudinally. Some clones are missing from TCRdb's copy, which holds only in-frame ones; the method was immunoSEQ multiplex PCR. The sample consists of 60,000 to 80,000 clones, around 89% of them appearing once. The chain recombines TRBV18 with TRBJ2-6; a possible D gene is TRBD1 (7 bases). This TCR was sampled from a woman aged 55 to 70 with COVID-19, enrolled during active disease. The sequenced sample was peripheral blood. This CDR3 reads CASSPRQGGGANVLTF. The DNA of the CDR3 is TGTGCCAGCTCACCTAGACAGGGAGGTGGGGCCAACGTCCTGACTTTC. The full variable domain, with the rest looked up from reference TRBV18 and TRBJ2-6, is NAGVMQNPRHLVRRRGQEARLRCSPMKGHSHVYWYRQLPEEGLKFMVYLQKENIIDESGMPKERFSAEFPKEGPSILRIQQVVRGDSAAYFCASSPRQGGGANVLTFGAGSRLTVL.